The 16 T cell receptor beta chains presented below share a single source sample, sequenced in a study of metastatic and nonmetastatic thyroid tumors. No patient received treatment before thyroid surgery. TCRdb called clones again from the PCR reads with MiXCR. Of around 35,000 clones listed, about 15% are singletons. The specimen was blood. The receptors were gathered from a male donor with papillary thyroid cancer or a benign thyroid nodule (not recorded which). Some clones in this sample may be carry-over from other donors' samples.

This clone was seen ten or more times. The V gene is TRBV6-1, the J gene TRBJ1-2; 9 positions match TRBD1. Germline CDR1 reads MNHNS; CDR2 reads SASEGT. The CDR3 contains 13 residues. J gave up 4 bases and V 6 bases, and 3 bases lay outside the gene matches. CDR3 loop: CASRMGQGYGYTF. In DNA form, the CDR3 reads TGTGCCAGCAGAATGGGACAGGGCTATGGCTACACCTTC.

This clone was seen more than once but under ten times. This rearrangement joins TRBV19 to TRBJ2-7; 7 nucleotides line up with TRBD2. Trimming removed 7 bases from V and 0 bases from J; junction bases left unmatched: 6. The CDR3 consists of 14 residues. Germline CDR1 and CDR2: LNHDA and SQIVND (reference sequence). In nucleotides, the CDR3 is TGTGCCAGTATAGGAGCGGGAATCTCCTACGAGCAGTACTTC. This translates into CASIGAGISYEQYF.

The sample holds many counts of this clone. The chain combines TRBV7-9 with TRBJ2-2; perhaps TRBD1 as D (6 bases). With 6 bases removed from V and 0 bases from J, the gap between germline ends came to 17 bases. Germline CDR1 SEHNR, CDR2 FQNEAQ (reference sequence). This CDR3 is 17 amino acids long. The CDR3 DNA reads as TGTGCCAGCAGTTACTTTCAGGGGTTTGCGAACACCGGGGAGCTGTTTTTT. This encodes CASSYFQGFANTGELFF.

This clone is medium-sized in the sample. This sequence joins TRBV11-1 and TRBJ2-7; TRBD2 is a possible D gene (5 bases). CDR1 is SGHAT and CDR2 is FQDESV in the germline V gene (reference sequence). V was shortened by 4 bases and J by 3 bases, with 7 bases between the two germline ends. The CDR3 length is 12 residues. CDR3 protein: CASSSRDYEQYF. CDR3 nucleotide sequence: TGTGCCAGCAGCTCCCGGGACTACGAGCAGTACTTC.

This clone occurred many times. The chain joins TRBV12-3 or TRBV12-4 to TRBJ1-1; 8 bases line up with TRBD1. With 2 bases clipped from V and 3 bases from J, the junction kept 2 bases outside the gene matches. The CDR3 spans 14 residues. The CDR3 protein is CASSLNRGYTEAFF. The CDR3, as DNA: TGTGCCAGCAGTTTAAACAGGGGGTACACTGAAGCTTTCTTT.

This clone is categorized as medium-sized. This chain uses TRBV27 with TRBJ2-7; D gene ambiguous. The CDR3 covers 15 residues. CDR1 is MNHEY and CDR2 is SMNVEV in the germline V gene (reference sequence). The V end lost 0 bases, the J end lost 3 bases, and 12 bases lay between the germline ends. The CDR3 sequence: CASSLSSGGFYEQYF. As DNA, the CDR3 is TGTGCCAGCAGTTTATCTTCAGGCGGTTTCTACGAGCAGTACTTC.

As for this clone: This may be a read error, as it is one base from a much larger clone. This chain's CDR3 is CASSSYPCRGRGYTF. DNA of the CDR3: TGTGCCAGCAGCTCCTACCCCTGTCGTGGACGTGGCTACACCTTC. The rearrangement links TRBV7-9 to TRBJ1-2; D ambiguous. Trimming left V 4 bases short and J 7 bases short, with 19 bases between. This CDR3 is built from 15 residues. Germline CDR1 and CDR2: SEHNR and FQNEAQ (reference sequence).

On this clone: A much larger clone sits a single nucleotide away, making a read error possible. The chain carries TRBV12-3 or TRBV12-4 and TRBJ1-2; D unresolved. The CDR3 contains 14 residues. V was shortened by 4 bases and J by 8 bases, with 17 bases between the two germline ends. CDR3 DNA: TGTGCCAGCAGTTCCGGCCTGGGTTCTAGAGGCTACACCTTC. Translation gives CASSSGLGSRGYTF.

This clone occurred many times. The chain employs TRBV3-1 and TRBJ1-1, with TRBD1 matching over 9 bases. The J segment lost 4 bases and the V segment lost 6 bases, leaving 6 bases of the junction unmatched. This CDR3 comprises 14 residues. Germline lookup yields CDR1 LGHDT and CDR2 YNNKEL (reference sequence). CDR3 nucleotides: TGTGCCAGCAGGAGCGAGACAGGGGGCACTGAAGCTTTCTTT. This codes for CASRSETGGTEAFF. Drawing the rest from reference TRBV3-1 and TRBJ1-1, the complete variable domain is DTAVSQTPKYLVTQMGNDKSIKCEQNLGHDTMYWYKQDSKKFLKIMFSYNNKELIINETVPNRFSPKSPDKAHLNLHINSLELGDSAVYFCASRSETGGTEAFFGQGTRLTVV.

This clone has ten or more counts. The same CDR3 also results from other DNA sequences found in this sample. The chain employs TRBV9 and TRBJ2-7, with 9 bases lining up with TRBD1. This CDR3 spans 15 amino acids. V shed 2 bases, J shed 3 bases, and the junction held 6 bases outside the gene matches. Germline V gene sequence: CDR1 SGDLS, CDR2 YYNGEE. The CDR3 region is CASSVGTGGFYEQYF. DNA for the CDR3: TGTGCCAGCAGCGTGGGAACAGGGGGCTTCTACGAGCAGTACTTC.

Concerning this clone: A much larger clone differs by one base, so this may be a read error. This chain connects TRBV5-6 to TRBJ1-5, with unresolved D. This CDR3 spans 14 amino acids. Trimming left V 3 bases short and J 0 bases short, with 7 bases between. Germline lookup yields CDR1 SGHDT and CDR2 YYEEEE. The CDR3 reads CASSCFDSNQPQHF. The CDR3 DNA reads TGTGCCAGCAGCTGCTTTGATAGCAATCAGCCCCAGCATTTT. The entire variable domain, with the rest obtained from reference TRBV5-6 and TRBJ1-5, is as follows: DAGVTQSPTHLIKTRGQQVTLRCSPKSGHDTVSWYQQALGQGPQFIFQYYEEEERQRGNFPDRFSGHQFPNYSSELNVNALLLGDSALYLCASSCFDSNQPQHFGDGTRLSIL.

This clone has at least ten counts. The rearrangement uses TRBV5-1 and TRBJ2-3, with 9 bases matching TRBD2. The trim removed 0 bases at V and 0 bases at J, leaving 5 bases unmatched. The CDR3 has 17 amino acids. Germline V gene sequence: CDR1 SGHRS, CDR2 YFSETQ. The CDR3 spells CASSLAPSGASTDTQYF. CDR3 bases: TGCGCCAGCAGCTTGGCCCCTAGCGGGGCAAGCACAGATACGCAGTATTTT. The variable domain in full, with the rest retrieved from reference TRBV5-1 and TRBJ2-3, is KAGVTQTPRYLIKTRGQQVTLSCSPISGHRSVSWYQQTPGQGLQFLFEYFSETQRNKGNFPGRFSGRQFSNSRSEMNVSTLELGDSALYLCASSLAPSGASTDTQYFGPGTRLTVL.

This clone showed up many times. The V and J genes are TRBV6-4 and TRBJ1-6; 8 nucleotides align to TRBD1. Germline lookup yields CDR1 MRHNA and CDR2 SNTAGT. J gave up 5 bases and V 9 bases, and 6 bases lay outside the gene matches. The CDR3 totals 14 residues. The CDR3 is CARDREGHNSPLHF. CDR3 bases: TGTGCCAGGGACAGGGAGGGTCATAATTCACCCCTCCACTTT.

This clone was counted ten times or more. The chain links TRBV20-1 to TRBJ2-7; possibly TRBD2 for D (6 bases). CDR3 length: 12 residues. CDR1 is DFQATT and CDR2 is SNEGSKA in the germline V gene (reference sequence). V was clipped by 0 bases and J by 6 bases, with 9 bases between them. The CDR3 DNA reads TGCAGTGCTAGAGACGGGGAGGTCGAGCAGTACTTC. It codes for CSARDGEVEQYF.

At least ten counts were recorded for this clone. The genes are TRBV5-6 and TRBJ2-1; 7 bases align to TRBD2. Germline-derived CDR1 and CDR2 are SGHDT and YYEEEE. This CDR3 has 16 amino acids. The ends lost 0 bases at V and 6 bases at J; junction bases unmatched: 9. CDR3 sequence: CASSLGGLIVSNEQFF. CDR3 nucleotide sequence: TGTGCCAGCAGCTTGGGGGGACTAATTGTCTCCAATGAGCAGTTCTTC.

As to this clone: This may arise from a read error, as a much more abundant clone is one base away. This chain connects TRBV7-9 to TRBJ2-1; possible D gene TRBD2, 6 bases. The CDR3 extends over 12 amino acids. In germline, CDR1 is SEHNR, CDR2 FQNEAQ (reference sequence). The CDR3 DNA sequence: TGTGCCGGCAGTTTACCCGGGGGTGAGCAGTTCTTC. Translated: CAGSLPGGEQFF. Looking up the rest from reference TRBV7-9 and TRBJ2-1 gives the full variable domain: DTGVSQNPRHKITKRGQNVTFRCDPISEHNRLYWYRQTLGQGPEFLTYFQNEAQLEKSRLLSDRFSAERPKGSFSTLEIQRTEQGDSAMYLCAGSLPGGEQFFGPGTRLTVL.